A single sample gave rise to the 13 T cell receptor beta chains below, sequenced in a study of low-dose radiotherapy and immunotherapy resistance in tumors. Regarding time point: before trial treatment. Alpha- and beta-chain coverage of first-strand cDNA came from TRAV- and TRBV-specific primers. For amplifying TCRs, the PCR ran for 15 to 20 cycles with Phusion, which was used together with a constant-region primer and the adapter on the V primers. From the reads, TCRdb called clonotypes with MiXCR, one entry per CDR3 protein. The sample lists around 69,000 distinct CDR3 sequences; less than 35% were seen once. Material: PBMCs, obtained before treatment. The origin of the receptors is a female donor with ovarian cancer.

The chain has TRBV3-1 and TRBJ1-2; no clear D gene. The CDR3 covers 14 residues. Deletions cut 4 bases from V and 4 bases from J, with 13 bases between. From germline, CDR1 is LGHDT and CDR2 YNNKEL (reference sequence). This CDR3 is CASSLSGQVYGYTF. The DNA of the CDR3 is TGTGCCAGCAGCCTGTCCGGGCAGGTCTATGGCTACACCTTC.

This clonotype was observed many times. The chain employs TRBV6-2 or TRBV6-3 and TRBJ1-6; D call uncertain. V was clipped by 5 bases and J by 16 bases, with 15 bases between them. The CDR3 is 12 amino acids. Germline V CDR1 and CDR2: MNHEY, SVGEGT. The CDR3 bases are TGTGCCAGCAGTATCCTTCGACGTCAGCTCCACTTT. Protein sequence: CASSILRRQLHF.

This chain connects TRBV28 to TRBJ2-1; TRBD1 is a possible D gene (6 bases). Germline lookup yields CDR1 MDHEN and CDR2 SYDVKM. V was trimmed by 7 bases and J by 3 bases, leaving 19 bases between them. This CDR3 has 16 amino acids. Here the CDR3 DNA reads TGTGCCAGCAAGGGGTTAAAAACAGGGCTCTACAATGAGCAGTTCTTC. Its translation is CASKGLKTGLYNEQFF. Full variable domain (remainder filled in from reference TRBV28 and TRBJ2-1): DVKVTQSSRYLVKRTGEKVFLECVQDMDHENMFWYRQDPGLGLRLIYFSYDVKMKEKGDIPEGYSVSREKKERFSLILESASTNQTSMYLCASKGLKTGLYNEQFFGPGTRLTVL.

This clonotype was seen more than once but under ten times. The V call is TRBV23-1, the J call TRBJ2-4, with TRBD2 as a possible D gene (7 bases). TRBV23-1 belongs to the ORF category, with a function that is uncertain. Trimming removed 6 bases from V and 6 bases from J, with 12 bases in between. The CDR3 consists of 13 residues. The CDR3 DNA follows: TGCGCCAGCAGCGCTAGGGGGGGAAACATTCAGTACTTC. Its protein product is CASSARGGNIQYF.

The rearrangement uses TRBV7-2 and TRBJ2-1; tentative D call: TRBD1 (6 bases). V was trimmed by 2 bases and J by 1 base, leaving 27 bases between them. Germline V CDR1 and CDR2: SGHTA, FQGNSA. There are 21 residues in the CDR3. The CDR3 reads CASSLRGIGGVGFGSYNEQFF. Here the CDR3 DNA reads TGTGCCAGCAGCTTAAGGGGGATTGGGGGAGTAGGTTTTGGGTCCTACAATGAGCAGTTCTTC.

This clonotype was seen only a few times. This chain's CDR3 is CASSKVEHSGQKKGAFF. The CDR3 coding sequence is TGTGCCAGCAGTAAGGTGGAACACTCGGGGCAAAAAAAAGGAGCTTTCTTT. The genes are TRBV6-2 or TRBV6-3 and TRBJ1-1, with TRBD1 as a possible D gene (5 bases). V shed 5 bases and J shed 10 bases, with 29 bases lying between them. Germline CDR1 is MNHEY and CDR2 is SVGEGT. This CDR3 region has 17 residues.

This clonotype was seen repeatedly, ten times or more. This rearrangement joins TRBV19 to TRBJ1-2; D ambiguous. Germline V lookup: CDR1 LNHDA, CDR2 SQIVND (reference sequence). The length of the CDR3 is 12 residues. V gave up 4 bases and J gave up 0 bases, with 3 bases separating them. CDR3 in DNA: TGTGCCAGTAGTACGACTAACTATGGCTACACCTTC. It codes for CASSTTNYGYTF.

Only a few counts were recorded for this clonotype. This chain connects TRBV11-2 to TRBJ2-7, with TRBD2 matching over 10 bases. J gave up 7 bases and V 6 bases, and 3 bases lay outside the gene matches. Germline V lookup: CDR1 SGHAT, CDR2 FQNNGV. The CDR3 runs 12 residues. CDR3 DNA: TGTGCCAGCAGGGGACTAGCGCCGGAGCAGTACTTC. Translation: CASRGLAPEQYF.

Many counts were recorded for this clonotype. The chain couples TRBV7-9 to TRBJ2-7; no clear D gene. Germline CDR1 SEHNR, CDR2 FQNEAQ (reference sequence). Trimming took off 4 bases at V and 2 bases at J, with 12 bases between the two ends. The CDR3 runs 14 residues. CDR3 region: CASSSTGTTYEQYF. Here the CDR3 DNA reads TGTGCCAGCAGCTCCACGGGCACCACCTACGAGCAGTACTTC.

This chain uses TRBV28 with TRBJ2-3; D is unclear. This CDR3 has 13 residues. Germline CDR1 is MDHEN and CDR2 is SYDVKM. V was trimmed by 4 bases and J by 6 bases, leaving 11 bases between them. For the CDR3, the DNA is TGTGCCAGCAGTTCGCCGGCCGTCGATACGCAGTATTTT. Its protein product is CASSSPAVDTQYF.

This clonotype was observed at least ten times. The V call is TRBV24-1, the J call TRBJ2-1, with D possibly TRBD1 on 5 matching bases. Germline loops: CDR1 KGHDR, CDR2 SFDVKD. The CDR3 totals 15 residues. Trimming removed 4 bases from V and 2 bases from J, with 11 bases in between. CDR3 in amino acids: CATSEPGSAYNEQFF. CDR3 nucleotides: TGTGCCACCAGTGAGCCAGGGTCGGCCTACAATGAGCAGTTCTTC.

The gene calls are TRBV29-1 and TRBJ1-2; D unclear. V was pared by 2 bases and J by 3 bases, with 13 bases between. This CDR3 is built from 14 residues. Germline CDR1 reads SQVTM; CDR2 reads ANQGSEA. The CDR3 DNA reads TGCAGCGTTGAAATGATGGGCGAGGACTATGGCTACACCTTC. Its translation: CSVEMMGEDYGYTF. Using reference TRBV29-1 and TRBJ1-2 for the parts outside the CDR3, the full variable domain is SAVISQKPSRDICQRGTSLTIQCQVDSQVTMMFWYRQQPGQSLTLIATANQGSEATYESGFVIDKFPISRPNLTFSTLTVSNMSPEDSSIYLCSVEMMGEDYGYTFGSGTRLTVV.

As concerns this clonotype: A read error may account for a junction end that differs from germline. The chain uses TRBV6-1 and TRBJ2-1, with D uncertain. The germline V gene encodes CDR1 MNHNS and CDR2 SASEGT. The CDR3 has 14 residues. CDR3 coding DNA: TGTGCCAGCAGAGAAGGTCGGCTAAACAATGAGCAGTTCTTC. This gives the protein CASREGRLNNEQFF.